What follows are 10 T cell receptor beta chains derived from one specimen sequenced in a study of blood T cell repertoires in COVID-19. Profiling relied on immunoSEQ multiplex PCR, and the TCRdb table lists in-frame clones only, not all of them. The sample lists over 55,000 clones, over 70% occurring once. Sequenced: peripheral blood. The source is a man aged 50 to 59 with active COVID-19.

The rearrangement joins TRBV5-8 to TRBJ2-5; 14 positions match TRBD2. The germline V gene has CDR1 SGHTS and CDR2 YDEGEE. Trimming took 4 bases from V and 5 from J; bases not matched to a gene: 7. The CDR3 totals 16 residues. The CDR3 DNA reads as TGTGCCAGCAGCCGCGGGACTAGCGGGAGTAAGGAGACCCAGTACTTC. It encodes CASSRGTSGSKETQYF. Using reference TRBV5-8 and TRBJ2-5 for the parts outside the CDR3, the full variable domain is EAGVTQSPTHLIKTRGQQATLRCSPISGHTSVYWYQQALGLGLQFLLWYDEGEERNRGNFPPRFSGRQFPNYSSELNVNALELEDSALYLCASSRGTSGSKETQYFGPGTRLLVL.

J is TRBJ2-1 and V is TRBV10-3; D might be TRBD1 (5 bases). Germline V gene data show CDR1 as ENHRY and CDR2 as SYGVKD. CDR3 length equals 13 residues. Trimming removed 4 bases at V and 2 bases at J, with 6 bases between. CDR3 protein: CAISGTTYNEQFF. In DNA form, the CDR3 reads TGTGCCATCAGTGGGACAACCTACAATGAGCAGTTCTTC.

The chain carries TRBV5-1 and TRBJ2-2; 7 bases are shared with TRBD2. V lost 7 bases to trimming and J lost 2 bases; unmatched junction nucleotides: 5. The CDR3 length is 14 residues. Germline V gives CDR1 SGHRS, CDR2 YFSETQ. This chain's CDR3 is CASRPGGNTGELFF. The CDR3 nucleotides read TGCGCCAGCCGTCCGGGAGGAAACACCGGGGAGCTGTTTTTT.

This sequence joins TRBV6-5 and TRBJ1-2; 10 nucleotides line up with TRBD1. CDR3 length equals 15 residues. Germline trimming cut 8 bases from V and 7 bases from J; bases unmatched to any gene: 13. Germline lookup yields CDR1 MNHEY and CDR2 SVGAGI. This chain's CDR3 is CASYPTGTGEFGYTF. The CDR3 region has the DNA TGTGCCAGCTACCCGACCGGGACAGGGGAATTTGGCTACACCTTC.

The DNA for the CDR3 is TGCGCCAGCAGCGTACAGACAGGGGGATATTCACCCCTCCACTTT. Translating gives CASSVQTGGYSPLHF. The genes are TRBV5-1 and TRBJ1-6, with 9 bases lining up with TRBD1. Germline CDR1 and CDR2: SGHRS and YFSETQ. The V segment lost 4 bases and the J segment 8 bases; nucleotides outside the gene matches: 7. This CDR3 comprises 15 residues.

The CDR3 loop is CASSQSGTRSYNEQFF. The CDR3, as DNA: TGCGCCAGCAGCCAGAGCGGGACCCGCTCCTACAATGAGCAGTTCTTC. The chain couples TRBV5-1 to TRBJ2-1; 7 bases line up with TRBD2. J gave up 0 bases and V 4 bases, and 7 bases lay outside the gene matches. CDR1 and CDR2 (germline): SGHRS, YFSETQ. The CDR3 spans 16 residues.

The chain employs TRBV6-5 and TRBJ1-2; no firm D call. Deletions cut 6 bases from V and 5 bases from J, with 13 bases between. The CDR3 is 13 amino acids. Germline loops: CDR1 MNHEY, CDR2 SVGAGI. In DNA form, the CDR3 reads TGTGCCAGCAGAGACTTAAACACTTATGGCTACACCTTC. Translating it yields CASRDLNTYGYTF.

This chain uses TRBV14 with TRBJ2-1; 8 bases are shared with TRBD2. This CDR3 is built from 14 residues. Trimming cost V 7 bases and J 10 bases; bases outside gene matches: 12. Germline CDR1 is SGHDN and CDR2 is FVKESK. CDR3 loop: CASNIAGTSGEQFF. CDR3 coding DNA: TGTGCCAGCAACATCGCCGGGACTAGTGGAGAGCAGTTCTTC.

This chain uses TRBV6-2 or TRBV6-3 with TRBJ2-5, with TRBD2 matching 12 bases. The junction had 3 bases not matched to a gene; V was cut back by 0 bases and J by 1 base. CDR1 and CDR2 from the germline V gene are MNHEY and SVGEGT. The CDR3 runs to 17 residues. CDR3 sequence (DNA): TGTGCCAGCAGTTACTCCGGACTAGCGGGGCGCCAAGAGACCCAGTACTTC. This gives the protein CASSYSGLAGRQETQYF.

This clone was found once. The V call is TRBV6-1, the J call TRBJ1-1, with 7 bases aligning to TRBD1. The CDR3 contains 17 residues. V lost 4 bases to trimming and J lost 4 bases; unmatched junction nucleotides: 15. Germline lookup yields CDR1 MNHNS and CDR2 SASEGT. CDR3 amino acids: CASSAGQVGLVVTEAFF. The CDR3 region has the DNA TGTGCCAGCAGTGCTGGACAGGTGGGGTTGGTTGTCACTGAAGCTTTCTTT.